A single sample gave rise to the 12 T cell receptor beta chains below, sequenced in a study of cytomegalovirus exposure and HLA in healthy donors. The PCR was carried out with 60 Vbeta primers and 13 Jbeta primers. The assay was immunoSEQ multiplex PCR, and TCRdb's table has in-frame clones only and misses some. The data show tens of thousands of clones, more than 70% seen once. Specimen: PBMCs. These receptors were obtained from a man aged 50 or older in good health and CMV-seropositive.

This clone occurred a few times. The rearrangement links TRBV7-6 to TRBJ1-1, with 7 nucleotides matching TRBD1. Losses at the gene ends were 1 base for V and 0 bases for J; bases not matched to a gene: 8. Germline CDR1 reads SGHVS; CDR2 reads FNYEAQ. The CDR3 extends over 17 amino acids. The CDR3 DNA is TGTGCCAGCAGCTTAGGAACTCGGGGACAGATGAACACTGAAGCTTTCTTT. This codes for CASSLGTRGQMNTEAFF.

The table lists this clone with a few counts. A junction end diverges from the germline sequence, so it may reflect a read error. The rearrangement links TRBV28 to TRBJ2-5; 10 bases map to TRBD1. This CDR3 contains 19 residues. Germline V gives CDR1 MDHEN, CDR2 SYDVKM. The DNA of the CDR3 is TGTGCCAGCAGGCCGACAGGGGGCAACTCGGCGGGTCCCCAAGAGACCCTGTACTTC. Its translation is CASRPTGGNSAGPQETLYF.

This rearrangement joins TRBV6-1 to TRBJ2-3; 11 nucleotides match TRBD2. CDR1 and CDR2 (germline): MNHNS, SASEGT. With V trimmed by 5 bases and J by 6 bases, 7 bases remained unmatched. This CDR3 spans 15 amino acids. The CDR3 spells CASSRLAGGGDTQYF. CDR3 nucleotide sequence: TGTGCCAGCAGTCGTCTAGCGGGAGGAGGGGATACGCAGTATTTT.

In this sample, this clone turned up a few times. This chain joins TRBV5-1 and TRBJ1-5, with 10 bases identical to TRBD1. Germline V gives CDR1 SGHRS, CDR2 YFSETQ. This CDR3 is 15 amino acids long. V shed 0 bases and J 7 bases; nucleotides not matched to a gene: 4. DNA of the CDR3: TGCGCCAGCAGCTTGGGACAGGGGGCAGGGCAGCCCCAGCATTTT. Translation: CASSLGQGAGQPQHF.

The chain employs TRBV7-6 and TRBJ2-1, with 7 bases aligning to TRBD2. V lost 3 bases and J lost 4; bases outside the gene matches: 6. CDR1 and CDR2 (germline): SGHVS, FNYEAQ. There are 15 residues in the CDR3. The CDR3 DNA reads TGTGCCAGCAGCTTCCCTTCAGCGGGATACAATGAGCAGTTCTTC. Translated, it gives CASSFPSAGYNEQFF.

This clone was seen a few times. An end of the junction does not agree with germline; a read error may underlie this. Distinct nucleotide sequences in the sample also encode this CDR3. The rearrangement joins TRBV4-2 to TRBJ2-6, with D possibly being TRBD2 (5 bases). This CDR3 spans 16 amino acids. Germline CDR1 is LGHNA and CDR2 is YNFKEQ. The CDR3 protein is CASSQDAGSGANVLTF. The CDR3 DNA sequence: TGTGCAAGCAGCCAAGATGCGGGCTCTGGGGCCAACGTCCTGACTTTC.

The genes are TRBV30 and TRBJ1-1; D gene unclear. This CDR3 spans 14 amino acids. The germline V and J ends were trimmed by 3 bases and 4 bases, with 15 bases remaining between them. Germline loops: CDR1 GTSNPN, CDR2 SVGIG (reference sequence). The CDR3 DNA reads TGTGCCTGGAGAGGACTTATGGGGATCACTGAAGCTTTCTTT. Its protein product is CAWRGLMGITEAFF.

As DNA, the CDR3 is TGTGCCAGCAGCTTAGCCCTCCGGAATTCACCCCTCCACTTT. It yields the protein CASSLALRNSPLHF. The J gene is TRBJ1-6, the V gene TRBV11-2, with D uncertain. Germline CDR1 and CDR2: SGHAT and FQNNGV. The germline V and J ends were trimmed by 1 base and 7 bases, with 8 bases remaining between them. The CDR3 contains 14 residues. Full variable domain (outside the CDR3, taken from reference TRBV11-2 and TRBJ1-6): EAGVAQSPRYKIIEKRQSVAFWCNPISGHATLYWYQQILGQGPKLLIQFQNNGVVDDSQLPKDRFSAERLKGVDSTLKIQPAKLEDSAVYLCASSLALRNSPLHFGNGTRLTVT.

The CDR3 DNA sequence: TGTGCCAGCAGCTTGTATTCTGCAGTTCCTGGCTACACCTTC. Protein sequence: CASSLYSAVPGYTF. The chain links TRBV5-8 to TRBJ1-2; no reliable D call. The CDR3 loop spans 14 amino acids. V was shortened by 1 base and J by 7 bases, with 14 bases between the two germline ends. Per germline, CDR1 SGHTS and CDR2 YDEGEE.

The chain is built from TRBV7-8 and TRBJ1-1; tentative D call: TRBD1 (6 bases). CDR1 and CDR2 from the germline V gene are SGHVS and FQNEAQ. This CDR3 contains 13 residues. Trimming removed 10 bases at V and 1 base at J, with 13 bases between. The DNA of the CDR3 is TGTGCCACGAGCGAGGGGGAGAACACTGAAGCTTTCTTT. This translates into CATSEGENTEAFF.

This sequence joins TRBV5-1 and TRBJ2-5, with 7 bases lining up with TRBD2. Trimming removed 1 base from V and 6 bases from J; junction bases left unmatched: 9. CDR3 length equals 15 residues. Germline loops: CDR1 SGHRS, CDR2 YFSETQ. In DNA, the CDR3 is TGCGCCAGCAGCTTGATTCCTAGCGGCACGAAGACCCAGTACTTC. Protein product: CASSLIPSGTKTQYF.

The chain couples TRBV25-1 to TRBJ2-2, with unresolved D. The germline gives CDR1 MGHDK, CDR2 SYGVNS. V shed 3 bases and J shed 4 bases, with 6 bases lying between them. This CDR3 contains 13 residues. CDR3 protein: CASSDYTTGELFF. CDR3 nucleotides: TGTGCCAGCAGTGACTATACCACCGGGGAGCTGTTTTTT.